These 5 T cell receptor beta chains originate from one sample sequenced in a study of T cells in Graves' hyperthyroidism and ophthalmopathy. The CDR3 regions of TCR beta were amplified from RNA transcripts. During a first-round RT-PCR of the TCR CDR3, the HTBI primer set was used. TCRdb ran MiXCR on the multiplex PCR reads and lists one entry per CDR3 protein. The sample contains approximately 400,000 distinct CDR3 sequences, around 13% of which appear only once. Sequenced sample: blood. The receptors here all came from a woman between 55 and 75 years old with Graves' hyperthyroidism.

This clonotype was seen at least ten times. This chain links TRBV7-3 with TRBJ2-3; D is unresolved. The germline V and J ends were trimmed by 2 bases and 6 bases, with 12 bases remaining between them. The CDR3 extends over 14 amino acids. Germline V gene lookup returns CDR1 SGHTA and CDR2 FQGTGA. CDR3 bases: TGTGCCAGCAGCTTAGATTTCCTCGCGGATACGCAGTATTTT. Translation: CASSLDFLADTQYF.

This clonotype was seen repeatedly, ten times or more. The chain recombines TRBV28 with TRBJ2-1, with TRBD2 matching over 12 bases. The germline V gene has CDR1 MDHEN and CDR2 SYDVKM. Germline trimming cut 7 bases from V and 3 bases from J; bases unmatched to any gene: 13. This CDR3 region has 18 residues. The CDR3 spells CASNPPRTSGNFYNEQFF. CDR3 nucleotide sequence: TGTGCCAGCAATCCCCCGAGGACTAGCGGGAATTTCTACAATGAGCAGTTCTTC.

This clonotype was detected many times. The CDR3 region is CSVEVATGGEQFF. CDR3 coding DNA: TGCAGCGTTGAAGTCGCGACAGGGGGAGAGCAGTTCTTC. The chain uses TRBV29-1 and TRBJ2-1; 9 bases fit TRBD1. The CDR3 consists of 13 residues. The junction had 5 bases not matched to a gene; V was cut back by 1 base and J by 10 bases. CDR1 and CDR2 (germline): SQVTM, ANQGSEA.

This clonotype occurred many times. The V gene is TRBV6-2 or TRBV6-3, the J gene TRBJ2-3, with 7 bases aligning to TRBD1. The CDR3 is 15 amino acids. The J segment lost 1 base and the V segment lost 5 bases, leaving 6 bases of the junction unmatched. Germline assignment: CDR1 MNHEY and CDR2 SVGEGT. The CDR3 sequence is CASSDQGVGTDTQYF. The CDR3 nucleotides are TGTGCCAGCAGTGACCAGGGGGTTGGCACAGATACGCAGTATTTT.

This clonotype was counted at least ten times. The chain carries TRBV12-5 and TRBJ2-1; no clear D. Germline V gene data show CDR1 as LGHNT and CDR2 as FRNRAP. V dropped 4 bases and J dropped 5 bases, with 9 bases sitting between them. This CDR3 comprises 13 residues. CDR3 loop: CASGSDKDNEQFF. The DNA of the CDR3 is TGTGCTAGTGGTTCTGACAAGGACAATGAGCAGTTCTTC.